Sequencing of this TCR beta chain was carried out in a study of early T cells in non-severe SARS-CoV-2 infection. Study details: Unpaired chains resulted from sequencing bulk RNA of unsorted whole blood.

Individually, cDNA molecules had unique molecular identifiers attached to them. TCRdb re-called the 5' RACE reads through MiXCR, storing one row per CDR3 protein. Among 45,000 to 65,000 distinct CDR3 sequences listed, more than 9% were seen once. The CDR3 is 17 residues long. V shed 0 bases and J shed 1 base, with 15 bases lying between them. Germline values: CDR1 MNHEY, CDR2 SVGEGT. Findings of the study overall: VDJdb matching skewed toward anti-spike CD8 responses, missing private and CD4 specificities.

This clonotype was detected ten times or more. The antigen is not known. The receptor was isolated from an adult who was a healthcare worker with PCR-confirmed SARS-CoV-2 infection or an uninfected control (not recorded which). The J gene is TRBJ1-1, the V gene TRBV6-2 or TRBV6-3; D remains ambiguous. The sample was whole blood. CDR3 coding DNA: TGTGCCAGCAGTTACTCGGTGCAGTGGGGAAGGAACACTGAAGCTTTCTTT. It codes for CASSYSVQWGRNTEAFF.